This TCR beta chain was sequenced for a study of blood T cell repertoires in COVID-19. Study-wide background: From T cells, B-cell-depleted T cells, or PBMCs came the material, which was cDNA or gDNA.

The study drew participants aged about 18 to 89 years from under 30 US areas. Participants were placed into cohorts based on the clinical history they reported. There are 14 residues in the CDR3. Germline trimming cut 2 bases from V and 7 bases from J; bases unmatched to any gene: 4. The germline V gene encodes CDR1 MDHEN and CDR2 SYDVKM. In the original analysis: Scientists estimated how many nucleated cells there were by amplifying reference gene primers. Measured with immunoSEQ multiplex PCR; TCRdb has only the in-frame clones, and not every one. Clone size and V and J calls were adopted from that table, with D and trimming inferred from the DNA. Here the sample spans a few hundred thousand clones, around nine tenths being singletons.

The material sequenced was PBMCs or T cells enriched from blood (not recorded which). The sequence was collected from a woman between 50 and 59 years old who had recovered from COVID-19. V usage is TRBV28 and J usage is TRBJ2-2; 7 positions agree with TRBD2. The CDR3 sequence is CASSLPREGGELFF. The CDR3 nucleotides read TGTGCCAGCAGTTTACCCAGGGAGGGCGGGGAGCTGTTTTTT.